The clone carrying this TCR beta chain was observed at least ten times. This sample stems from a study of regulatory T cells in long-lasting Graves disease. Indicated time point: newly diagnosed GD, antithyroid drugs for less than 3 months. From RNA extracted from PBMCs, the TCR library was made. Trimming cost V 3 bases and J 5 bases; bases outside gene matches: 16. This CDR3 spans 17 amino acids. Germline V gives CDR1 SGHRS, CDR2 YFSETQ. Sequencing libraries for TCR beta were prepared with iRepertoire HTBI primers and Arm-PCR of CDR3 regions. One entry per CDR3 protein results from TCRdb running MiXCR on the multiplex PCR reads. The data contain hundreds of thousands of distinct CDR3 sequences, roughly a sixth of them seen just once; the ten biggest clones take up about a fifth.

V usage is TRBV5-1 and J usage is TRBJ1-2; 7 bases align to TRBD1. The receptor was derived from a female donor with Graves disease. This specimen consisted of peripheral blood mononuclear cells (PBMCs), obtained at new diagnosis, from a patient treated with antithyroid drugs. The CDR3 spells CASSSLGEPGGDYGYTF. CDR3 nucleotide sequence: TGCGCCAGCAGCTCCTTGGGTGAACCAGGGGGTGATTATGGCTACACCTTC. Full variable domain (outside the CDR3, taken from reference TRBV5-1 and TRBJ1-2): KAGVTQTPRYLIKTRGQQVTLSCSPISGHRSVSWYQQTPGQGLQFLFEYFSETQRNKGNFPGRFSGRQFSNSRSEMNVSTLELGDSALYLCASSSLGEPGGDYGYTFGSGTRLTVV.